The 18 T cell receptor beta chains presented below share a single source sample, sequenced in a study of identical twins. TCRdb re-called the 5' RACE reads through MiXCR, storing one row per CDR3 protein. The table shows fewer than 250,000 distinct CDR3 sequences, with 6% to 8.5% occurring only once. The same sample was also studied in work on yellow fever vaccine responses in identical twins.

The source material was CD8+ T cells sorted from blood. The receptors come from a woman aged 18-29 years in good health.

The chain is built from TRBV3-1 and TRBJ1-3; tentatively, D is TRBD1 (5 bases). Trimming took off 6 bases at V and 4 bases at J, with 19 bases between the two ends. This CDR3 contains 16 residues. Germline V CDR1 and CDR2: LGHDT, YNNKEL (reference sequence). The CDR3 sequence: CASSHSGTREGNTIYF. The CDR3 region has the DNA TGTGCCAGCAGTCACTCGGGGACCAGGGAGGGAAACACCATATATTTT.

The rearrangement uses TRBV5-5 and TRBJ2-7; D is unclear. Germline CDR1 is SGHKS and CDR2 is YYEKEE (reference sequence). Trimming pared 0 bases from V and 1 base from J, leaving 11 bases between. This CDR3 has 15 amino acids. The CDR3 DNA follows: TGTGCCAGCAGCTTGGCTCTACACGAATCCTACGAGCAGTACGTC. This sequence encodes CASSLALHESYEQYV.

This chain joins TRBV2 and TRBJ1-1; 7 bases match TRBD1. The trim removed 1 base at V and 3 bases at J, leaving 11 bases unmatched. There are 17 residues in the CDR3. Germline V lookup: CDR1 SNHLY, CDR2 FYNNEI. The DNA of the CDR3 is TGTGCCAGCAGTGAAGGGGAGACAGGGTCTAAAGACACTGAAGCTTTCTTT. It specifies CASSEGETGSKDTEAFF. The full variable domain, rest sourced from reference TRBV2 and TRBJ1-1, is EPEVTQTPSHQVTQMGQEVILRCVPISNHLYFYWYRQILGQKVEFLVSFYNNEISEKSEIFDDQFSVERPDGSNFTLKIRSTKLEDSAMYFCASSEGETGSKDTEAFFGQGTRLTVV.

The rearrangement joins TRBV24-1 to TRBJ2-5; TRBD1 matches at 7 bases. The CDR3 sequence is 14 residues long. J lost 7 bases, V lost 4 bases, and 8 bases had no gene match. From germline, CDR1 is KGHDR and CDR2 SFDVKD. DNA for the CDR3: TGTGCCACCAGTGACCCACAGGGGCCAGGGACCCAGTACTTC. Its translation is CATSDPQGPGTQYF.

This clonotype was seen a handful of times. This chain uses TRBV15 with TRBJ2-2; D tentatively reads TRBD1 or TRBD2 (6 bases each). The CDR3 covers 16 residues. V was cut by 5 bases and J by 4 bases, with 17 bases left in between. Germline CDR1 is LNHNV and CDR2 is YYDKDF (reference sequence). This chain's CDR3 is CATSSRRGVSTGELFF. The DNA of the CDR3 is TGTGCCACCAGCTCCCGAAGGGGGGTGAGCACCGGGGAGCTGTTTTTT.

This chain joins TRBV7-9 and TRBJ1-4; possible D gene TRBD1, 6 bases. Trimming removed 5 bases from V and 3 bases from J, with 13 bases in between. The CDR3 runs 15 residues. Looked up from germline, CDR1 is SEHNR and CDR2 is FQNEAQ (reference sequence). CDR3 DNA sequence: TGTGCCAGCAGCCGCGAGGGGGGATCTAATGAAAAACTGTTTTTT. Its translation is CASSREGGSNEKLFF. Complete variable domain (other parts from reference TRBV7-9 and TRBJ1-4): DTGVSQNPRHKITKRGQNVTFRCDPISEHNRLYWYRQTLGQGPEFLTYFQNEAQLEKSRLLSDRFSAERPKGSFSTLEIQRTEQGDSAMYLCASSREGGSNEKLFFGSGTQLSVL.

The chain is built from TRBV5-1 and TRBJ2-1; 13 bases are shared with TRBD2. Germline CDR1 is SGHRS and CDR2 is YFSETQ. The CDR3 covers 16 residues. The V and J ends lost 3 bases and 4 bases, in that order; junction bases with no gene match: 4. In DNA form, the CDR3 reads TGCGCCAGCAGCTCCGGGACTAGCGGGACTTACAATGAGCAGTTCTTC. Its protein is CASSSGTSGTYNEQFF.

This CDR3 is CASSGEPGQGLHEQYF. CDR3 in DNA: TGTGCCAGCAGTGGCGAACCGGGACAGGGTCTCCACGAGCAGTACTTC. The chain uses TRBV12-3 or TRBV12-4 and TRBJ2-7; the match to TRBD1 covers 9 bases. Losses at the gene ends were 5 bases for V and 5 bases for J; bases not matched to a gene: 13. The CDR3 length is 16 residues.

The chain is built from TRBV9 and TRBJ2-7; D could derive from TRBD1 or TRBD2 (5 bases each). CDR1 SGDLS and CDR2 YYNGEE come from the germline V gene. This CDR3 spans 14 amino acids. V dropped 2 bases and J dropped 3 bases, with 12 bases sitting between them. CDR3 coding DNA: TGTGCCAGCAGCGTGGGGGACGGAAACTACGAGCAGTACTTC. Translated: CASSVGDGNYEQYF.

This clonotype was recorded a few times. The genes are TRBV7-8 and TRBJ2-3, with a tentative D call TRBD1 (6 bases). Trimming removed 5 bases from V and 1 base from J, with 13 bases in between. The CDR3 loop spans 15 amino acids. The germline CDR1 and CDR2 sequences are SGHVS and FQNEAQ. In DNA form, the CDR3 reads TGTGCCAGCAGCCCCGGGGACACGCGCACAGATACGCAGTATTTT. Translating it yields CASSPGDTRTDTQYF.

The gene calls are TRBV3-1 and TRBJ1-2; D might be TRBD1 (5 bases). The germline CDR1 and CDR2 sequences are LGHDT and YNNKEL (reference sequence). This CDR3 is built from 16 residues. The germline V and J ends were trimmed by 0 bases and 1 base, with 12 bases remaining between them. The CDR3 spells CASSQDRGTFNYGYTF. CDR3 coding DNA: TGTGCCAGCAGCCAAGATCGGGGGACCTTTAACTATGGCTACACCTTC.

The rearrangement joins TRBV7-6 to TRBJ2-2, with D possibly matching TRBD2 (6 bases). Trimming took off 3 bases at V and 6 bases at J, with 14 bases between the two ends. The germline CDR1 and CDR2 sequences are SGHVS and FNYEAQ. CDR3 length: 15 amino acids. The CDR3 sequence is CASSFGLAIAGELFF. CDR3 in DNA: TGTGCCAGCAGCTTCGGGCTAGCGATCGCCGGGGAGCTGTTTTTT.

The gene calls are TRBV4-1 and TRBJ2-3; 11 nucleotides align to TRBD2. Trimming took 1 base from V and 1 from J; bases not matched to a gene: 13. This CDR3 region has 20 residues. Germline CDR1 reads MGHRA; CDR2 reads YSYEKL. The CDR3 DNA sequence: TGCGCCAGCAGCCAAGGGCTAGCGGGGGGCAAGCCCTCGGGCACAGATACGCAGTATTTT. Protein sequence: CASSQGLAGGKPSGTDTQYF.

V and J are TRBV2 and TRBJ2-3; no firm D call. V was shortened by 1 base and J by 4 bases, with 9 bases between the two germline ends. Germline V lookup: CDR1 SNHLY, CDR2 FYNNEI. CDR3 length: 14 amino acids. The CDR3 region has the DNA TGTGCCAGCAGTGAAGAGCTCCCGCCAGATACGCAGTATTTT. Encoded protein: CASSEELPPDTQYF.

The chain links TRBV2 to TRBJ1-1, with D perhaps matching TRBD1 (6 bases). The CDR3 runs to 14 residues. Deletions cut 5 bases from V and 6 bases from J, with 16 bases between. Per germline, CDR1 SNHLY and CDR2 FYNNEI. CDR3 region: CASSRDTWTPEAFF. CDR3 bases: TGTGCCAGCAGTCGGGACACTTGGACCCCTGAAGCTTTCTTT.

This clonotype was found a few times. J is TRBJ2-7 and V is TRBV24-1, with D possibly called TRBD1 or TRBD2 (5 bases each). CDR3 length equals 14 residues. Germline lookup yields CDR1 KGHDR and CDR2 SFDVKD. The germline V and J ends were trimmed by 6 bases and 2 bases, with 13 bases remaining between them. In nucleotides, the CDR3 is TGTGCCACCAGTCCGGGACGGGGAACCTACGAGCAGTACTTC. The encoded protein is CATSPGRGTYEQYF.

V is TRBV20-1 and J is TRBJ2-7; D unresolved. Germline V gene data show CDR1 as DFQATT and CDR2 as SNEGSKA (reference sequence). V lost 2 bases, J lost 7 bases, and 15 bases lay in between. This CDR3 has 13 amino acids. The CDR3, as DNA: TGCAGTGCTAGACCCTCACTGGGTGGTGAGCAGTACTTC. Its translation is CSARPSLGGEQYF.

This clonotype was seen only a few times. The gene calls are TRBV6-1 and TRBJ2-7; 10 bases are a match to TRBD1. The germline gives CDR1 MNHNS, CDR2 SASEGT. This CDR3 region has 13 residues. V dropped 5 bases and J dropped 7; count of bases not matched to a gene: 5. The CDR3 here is CASSRGQGGEQYV. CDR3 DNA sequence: TGTGCCAGCAGTCGCGGACAGGGGGGTGAGCAGTACGTC.